This T cell receptor beta chain originates from a study of T cell responses to AZD1222 COVID-19 vaccine. Germline V lookup: CDR1 SSHAT, CDR2 FNYEAQ (reference sequence). The CDR3 spans 16 residues. Only in-frame clones appear in the TCRdb table, and some are missing; sequencing was by immunoSEQ multiplex PCR. The data contain approximately 150,000 clones, more than 70% of them singletons. Regarding this clone: Relative to the germline gene, one junction end is altered; a read error may explain this.

The clonotype comes from an adult who received the AZD1222 COVID-19 vaccine. The sequenced sample was peripheral blood, obtained 28 days after the second AZD1222 dose. This rearrangement joins TRBV7-7 to TRBJ2-1; D is possibly TRBD1 or TRBD2 (5 bases each). The CDR3 nucleotides are TGTGCTAGCAGCTTAGTAGTGGGGACGAGCTACAATGAGCAGTTCTTC. Amino acids: CASSLVVGTSYNEQFF.